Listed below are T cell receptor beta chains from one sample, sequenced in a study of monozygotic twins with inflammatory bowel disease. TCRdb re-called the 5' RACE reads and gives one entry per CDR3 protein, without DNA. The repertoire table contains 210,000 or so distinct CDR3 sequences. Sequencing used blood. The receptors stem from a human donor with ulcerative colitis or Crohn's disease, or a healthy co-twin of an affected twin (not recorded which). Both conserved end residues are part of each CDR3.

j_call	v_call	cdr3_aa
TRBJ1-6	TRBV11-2	CASSFSGMESSYNSPLHF
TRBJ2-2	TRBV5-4	CASGLAGNTGELFF
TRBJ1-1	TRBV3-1	CASSQRGMTEAFF
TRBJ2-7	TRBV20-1	CSTPGRVGYEQYF
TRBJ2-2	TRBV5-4	CASSLDFATTGELFF
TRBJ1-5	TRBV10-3	CAISESTNQPQHF
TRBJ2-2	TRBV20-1	CSARHPDYSSNTGELFF
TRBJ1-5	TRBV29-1	CSARQGTQPQHF
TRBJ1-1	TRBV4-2	CASSQDLPSLNTEAFF
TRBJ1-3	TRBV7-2	CASSLGVTGNTIYF
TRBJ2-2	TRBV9	CASTHGGGDTGELFF
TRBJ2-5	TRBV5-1	CASSLSGQETQYF
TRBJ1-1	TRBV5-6	CASSFVEGTEAFF
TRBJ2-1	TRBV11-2	CASSVPGQGFEQFF
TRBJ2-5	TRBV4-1	CASSQGGTGRETQYF
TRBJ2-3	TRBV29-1	CSVDVGPAQYF
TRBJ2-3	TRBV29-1	CSVEYTDTQYF
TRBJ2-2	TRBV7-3	CASSSQGQVGGELFF
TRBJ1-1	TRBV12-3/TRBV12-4	CASTKTGHISGAFF
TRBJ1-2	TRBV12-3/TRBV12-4	CASSFPEGGFYGYTF
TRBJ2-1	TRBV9	CASGTLNKGGEQFF
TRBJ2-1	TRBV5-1	CASSLAPQRGNNEQFF
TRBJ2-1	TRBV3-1	CASSPRGDEQFF
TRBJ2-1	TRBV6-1	CASSEKTSGMVEQFF
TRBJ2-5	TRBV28	CASTGGARETQYF
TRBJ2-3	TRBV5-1	CASSFTGGPTDTQYF
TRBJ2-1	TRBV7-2	CASSPRTSGSSYNEQFF
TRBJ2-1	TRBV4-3	CASSFGGTGGFNEQFF
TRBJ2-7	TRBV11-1	CASSPRLAGVPYEQYF
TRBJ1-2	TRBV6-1	CAGGLGGGYTF
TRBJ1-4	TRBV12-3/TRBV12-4	CASSGGTWFGDNEKLFF
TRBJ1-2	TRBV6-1	CASSTGTGGFYGYTF
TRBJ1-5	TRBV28	CASSPRLNQPQHF
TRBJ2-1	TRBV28	CASSLEGYNEQFF
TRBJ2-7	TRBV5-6	CASSLGTTGGAPFDEQYF
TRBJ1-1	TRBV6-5	CASSYSPLGYTEAFF
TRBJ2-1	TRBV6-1	CATSRLGGHNEQFF
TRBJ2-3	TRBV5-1	CASSLTTSGVTDTQYF
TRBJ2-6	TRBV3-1	CASSQDVRSAGANVLTF